This T cell receptor (beta chain) was documented in a study of Graves' ophthalmopathy and Graves' hyperthyroidism. Study background: At the time of initial diagnosis and before any treatment, peripheral blood was collected. Study results and limitations: Its predictions of ophthalmopathy progression gave the model 60% to 71% sensitivity and about 78% specificity.

CDR3 length: 15 residues. Germline CDR1 reads SGDLS; CDR2 reads YYNGEE. The junction had 6 bases not matched to a gene; V was cut back by 4 bases and J by 0 bases. As diagnostic evidence, clinical symptoms, serum thyroxine, TRAb, thyroid ultrasound and orbital computed tomography were relied upon. This clonotype was seen a handful of times. Its antigen is unidentified. Amplified TCR beta CDR3 regions were obtained using RNA transcripts as template. HTBI primers were employed in first-round RT-PCR, then a second-round multiplex PCR followed. TCRdb re-called the multiplex PCR reads through MiXCR, storing one row per CDR3 protein. The sample has around 660,000 distinct CDR3 sequences, about 41% seen once.

The TCR comes from an adult man with Graves' ophthalmopathy. The source material was peripheral blood. This chain links TRBV9 with TRBJ2-5; 7 nucleotides agree with TRBD2. The CDR3 coding sequence is TGTGCCAGCAGCCAATTCGGGGGGTACCAAGAGACCCAGTACTTC. Amino acids: CASSQFGGYQETQYF.